This TCR beta chain is drawn from a study of CD8+ T cells in alopecia areata (dated by TCRdb to about 2018). Broadly, across the study: Treated patients were enrolled in an open-label pilot trial of oral tofacitinib at 5 to 10 mg twice daily for moderate-to-severe alopecia areata. Patients stayed on tofacitinib for 6 to 18 months and then had 6 months of follow-up off drug so that delayed response and recurrence could be assessed. In treated patients, disease severity was measured using the SALT score, which gives the percentage of scalp surface area affected. High-throughput TCRbeta sequencing was used to examine T cell clonal expansion in alopecia areata in both the C3H/HeJ mouse model and human patients. Scalp tissue and sorted CD4+ and CD8+ peripheral blood T cells from patchy and totalis/universalis alopecia areata patients and from healthy controls were covered by human TCRbeta sequencing. Biopsies were taken from tofacitinib-treated patients at baseline and at 4 and 24 weeks of treatment, and a later scalp biopsy was taken in several of the tofacitinib-treated patients. Scalp clonality was compared among normal scalp (n=4), patchy alopecia areata scalp (n=8), and alopecia totalis/universalis scalp (n=8). The RNA source kit depended on sample type: the PAXgene miRNA kit for fixed scalp, the miRNeasy kit for PBMCs, and the RNeasy kit for mouse skin. immunoSEQ multiplex PCR using 35 Vbeta forward primers and 13 Jbeta reverse primers was used to amplify TCRbeta CDR3 regions. Findings and caveats that apply to the study as a whole: Because the treated cohort was small and had just a single nonresponder, larger studies are needed to establish links between baseline CD8+ expansion and response. Unlike mouse skin, where gammadelta T cells dominate, normal human skin contains resident alphabeta T cells that get sequenced too, which complicates analysis of the scalp TCR repertoire. Shared TCR sequences between patients were less evident than in mice, which may be partly attributable to HLA diversity in the patient population. Compared with normal scalp, lesional scalp had higher clonality and more expanded CD8+ clones, particularly in alopecia totalis/universalis, a pattern that suggests antigenic drive. With tofacitinib, both scalp clonality and the number of expanded CD8+ clones among the top 100 scalp clones went down significantly. Many expanded lesional clones were found to persist in scalp and blood during tofacitinib treatment, and relapse after treatment cessation may be partly explained by this persistence.

Comment on this clone: Its antigen is not yet known. Within one base of it there is no much larger clone, and no base qualities were kept.

The intended sense of this specimen's treatment or condition label: oral pan-JAK inhibitor, 5-10 mg twice daily. Peripheral blood and lesional scalp punch biopsies were obtained from patients with alopecia areata. PBMCs were isolated by density centrifugation and stained for CD3, CD4 and CD8, and CD4+ and CD8+ T cells were sorted on a FACSAria. Library preparation used the immunoSEQ multiplex PCR assay. For TCR sequencing, RNA was extracted from every sample and reverse transcribed into cDNA to serve as template. SuperScript III was used to make first-strand cDNA, primed with a 2:1 mix of oligo-dT and random hexamers. A synthetic immune receptor repertoire was used to measure amplification bias, and any remaining bias was corrected computationally. The source study handled its data this way. Raw reads were preprocessed to remove errors, and CDR3 was defined by IMGT conventions from the conserved cysteine to phenylalanine. Clonality was computed by normalizing Shannon entropy by log2 of the number of productive unique TCRs and subtracting the result from 1. CD4 or CD8 identity of scalp clones was inferred by cross-referencing scalp TCRbeta sequences with sorted blood CD4 and CD8 repertoires. TCRdb holds this immuneACCESS table with in-frame rearrangements only. Some clones are missing; in checked studies, unresolved V genes explain under half, and the rest has no known cause. The D gene and trimming were derived from the DNA, and the V and J assignments and clone size from that table. The sample yields over 85,000 clones; 70% to 80% were counted once. Around 15% of the sample belongs to the ten largest clones.

Spanning cysteine to phenylalanine, the CDR3 consists of 11 amino acids. Just the 33-base CDR3 DNA is kept, in frame starting at base 1. Relative to germline, V is 7 bases shorter and J is 12 bases shorter, with 14 bases between their ends. The germline V gene (reference sequence) specifies MNHNY as CDR1 and SVGAGI as CDR2. The V and J segments used are TRBV6-6 and TRBJ2-3, and perhaps TRBD2 as D gene, on 5 matching bases. This TCR came from a human donor with alopecia areata. Sequences were derived from CD8+ T cells sorted from blood, sampled around week 42, from a patient treated with tofacitinib. The DNA sequence follows: TGTGCCAGCATCCACGGGGTGGCCCAGTATTTT. Translated, this is CASIHGVAQYF.